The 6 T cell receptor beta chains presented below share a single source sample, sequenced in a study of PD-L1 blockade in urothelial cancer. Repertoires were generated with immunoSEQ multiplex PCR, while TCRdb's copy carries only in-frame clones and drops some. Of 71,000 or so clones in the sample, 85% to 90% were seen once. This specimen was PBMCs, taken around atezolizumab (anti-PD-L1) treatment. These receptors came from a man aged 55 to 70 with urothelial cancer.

The CDR3 reads CASLQGQRNNEQFF. In DNA, the CDR3 is TGTGCCAGCCTACAGGGACAGAGGAACAATGAGCAGTTCTTC. The chain is built from TRBV6-1 and TRBJ2-1; 7 nucleotides line up with TRBD1. V was clipped by 8 bases and J by 5 bases; unmatched bases: 9. The CDR3 has 14 amino acids. The germline CDR1 and CDR2 sequences are MNHNS and SASEGT.

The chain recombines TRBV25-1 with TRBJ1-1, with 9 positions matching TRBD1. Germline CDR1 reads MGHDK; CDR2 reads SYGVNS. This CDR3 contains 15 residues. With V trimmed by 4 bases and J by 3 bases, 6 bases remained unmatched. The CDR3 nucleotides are TGTGCCAGCAGTGCCCAACAGGGGGCTGACACTGAAGCTTTCTTT. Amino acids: CASSAQQGADTEAFF.

The CDR3 here is CASSESPRGVQETQYF. CDR3 nucleotides: TGTGCCAGCAGTGAATCTCCGCGGGGGGTACAAGAGACCCAGTACTTC. The J gene is TRBJ2-5, the V gene TRBV6-1; 8 bases are shared with TRBD2. The CDR3 extends over 16 amino acids. The germline V gene has CDR1 MNHNS and CDR2 SASEGT. Trimming removed 2 bases from V and 2 bases from J; junction bases left unmatched: 7.

The CDR3 sequence: CASSSASASGELFF. The CDR3 coding sequence is TGTGCCAGCAGCTCGGCTAGCGCTTCCGGGGAGCTGTTTTTT. This chain uses TRBV7-9 with TRBJ2-2; D possibly corresponds to TRBD2 (6 bases). The germline gives CDR1 SEHNR, CDR2 FQNEAQ (reference sequence). Trimming took off 4 bases at V and 6 bases at J, with 12 bases between the two ends. The CDR3 has 14 residues.

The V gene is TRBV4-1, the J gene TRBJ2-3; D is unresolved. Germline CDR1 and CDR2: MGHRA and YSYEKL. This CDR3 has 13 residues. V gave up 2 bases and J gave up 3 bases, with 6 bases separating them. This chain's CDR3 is CASSQTVTDTQYF. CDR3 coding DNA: TGCGCCAGCAGCCAAACTGTTACAGATACGCAGTATTTT.

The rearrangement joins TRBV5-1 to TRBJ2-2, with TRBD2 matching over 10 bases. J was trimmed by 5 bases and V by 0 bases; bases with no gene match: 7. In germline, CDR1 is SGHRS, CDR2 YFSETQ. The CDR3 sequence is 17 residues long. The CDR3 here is CASSLAFSGRPTGELFF. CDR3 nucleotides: TGCGCCAGCAGCTTGGCCTTTAGCGGGAGGCCGACCGGGGAGCTGTTTTTT.